This T cell receptor beta chain was identified in a study of blood T cell repertoires in COVID-19. Study-wide context: Material from acute and convalescent COVID-19 was sourced from the United States, Italy and Spain. T cells, B-cell-depleted T cells, or PBMCs supplied cDNA or gDNA.

The CDR3 spans 15 residues. V was shortened by 0 bases and J by 6 bases, with 12 bases between the two germline ends. Germline values: CDR1 SGHAT, CDR2 FQNNGV. In the original processing: How many nucleated cells were present was estimated from reference gene primer amplification. Libraries were prepared by immunoSEQ multiplex PCR; TCRdb keeps only in-frame clonotypes and omits some of them. V, J and clone size are those of that table, while D and trimming were read from the DNA. The profile shows approximately 90,000 clones, about 87% of them singletons. Sequenced input: peripheral blood. The rearrangement links TRBV11-2 to TRBJ2-1, with D possibly TRBD2 on 5 matching bases. The sequence was obtained from a man between 60 and 75 years old with acute or convalescent COVID-19. CDR3 protein: CASSLDLLARNEQFF. In DNA, the CDR3 is TGTGCCAGCAGCTTAGATTTGCTAGCCCGCAATGAGCAGTTCTTC. The complete variable domain, with remaining parts taken from reference TRBV11-2 and TRBJ2-1, reads EAGVAQSPRYKIIEKRQSVAFWCNPISGHATLYWYQQILGQGPKLLIQFQNNGVVDDSQLPKDRFSAERLKGVDSTLKIQPAKLEDSAVYLCASSLDLLARNEQFFGPGTRLTVL.